These 16 T cell receptor beta chains share one sample of origin, sequenced in a study of PD-1 blockade in classical Hodgkin lymphoma. Time point described: cycle 4 day 1 (C4D1), after six to seven weeks of nivolumab. Each patient relapsed following autologous stem cell transplantation, and prior brentuximab vedotin exposure differed. Data came from immunoSEQ multiplex PCR; TCRdb stores just in-frame clones and leaves some out. The sample includes some 100,000 clones, 85% to 95% seen only once; the top ten take 2%. The specimen was peripheral blood mononuclear cells (PBMCs), collected before the fourth cycle of nivolumab. These receptors originate from a human donor with classical Hodgkin lymphoma.

The chain is built from TRBV6-5 and TRBJ2-7; TRBD2 aligns across 13 bases. The CDR3 extends over 15 amino acids. Germline-derived CDR1 and CDR2 are MNHEY and SVGAGI. V lost 6 bases to trimming and J lost 5 bases; unmatched junction nucleotides: 7. The CDR3: CASSLGLAGVHEQYF. The CDR3, as DNA: TGTGCCAGCAGCCTCGGACTAGCGGGAGTCCACGAGCAGTACTTC.

V and J are TRBV28 and TRBJ2-3, with 8 bases that match TRBD2. V dropped 7 bases and J dropped 2; count of bases not matched to a gene: 17. Germline values: CDR1 MDHEN, CDR2 SYDVKM. This CDR3 comprises 18 residues. In nucleotides, the CDR3 is TGTGCCAGCACCTCCTACTCAGCCGGGAGGGGGAACACAGATACGCAGTATTTT. This translates into CASTSYSAGRGNTDTQYF.

The J gene is TRBJ2-2, the V gene TRBV6-1, with TRBD2 identical over 8 bases. The CDR3 is 17 residues long. Unmatched junction bases numbered 11, after V lost 2 bases and J lost 6 bases. The germline V gene has CDR1 MNHNS and CDR2 SASEGT. The CDR3 is CASSESRGGRFPGELFF. The CDR3 DNA follows: TGTGCCAGCAGTGAATCCCGCGGCGGGAGGTTCCCCGGGGAGCTGTTTTTT.

The V and J genes are TRBV27 and TRBJ2-7, with D unresolved. Germline CDR1 MNHEY, CDR2 SMNVEV (reference sequence). The CDR3 sequence is 14 residues long. Deletions cut 4 bases from V and 2 bases from J, with 12 bases between. CDR3 DNA: TGTGCCAGCAGTTCGACTTTTACTACCTACGAGCAGTACTTC. The encoded protein is CASSSTFTTYEQYF.

This chain uses TRBV6-1 with TRBJ2-5; a possible D gene is TRBD1 (5 bases). With 8 bases removed from V and 1 base from J, the gap between germline ends came to 17 bases. Germline lookup yields CDR1 MNHNS and CDR2 SASEGT. The CDR3 spans 15 residues. The CDR3 region has the DNA TGTGCCAGCCTTGCTGGACACCTGATCCAAGAGACCCAGTACTTC. Its protein product is CASLAGHLIQETQYF.

This chain uses TRBV18 with TRBJ2-5; D ambiguous. The J call may be mistaken, given a closer DNA end match to TRBJ2-7. This CDR3 is built from 13 residues. Germline loops: CDR1 KGHSH, CDR2 LQKENI. The CDR3 coding sequence is TGTGCCAGCTCACAAGCGAGCTCCTACGAGCAGTACTTC. Its protein is CASSQASSYEQYF.

This clone was counted a single time. J is TRBJ1-1 and V is TRBV28; D ambiguous. Trimming took off 1 base at V and 1 base at J, with 1 base between the two ends. The CDR3 contains 12 residues. Per the germline V gene, CDR1 is MDHEN and CDR2 is SYDVKM. The CDR3 region is CASSLSNTEAFF. CDR3 DNA sequence: TGTGCCAGCAGTTTATCGAACACTGAAGCTTTCTTT.

The CDR3 sequence: CASKRSRGGGEQFF. The CDR3 DNA follows: TGTGCCAGCAAAAGGTCGAGGGGCGGGGGTGAGCAGTTCTTC. The chain links TRBV6-1 to TRBJ2-1; 7 bases match TRBD2. V gave up 7 bases and J gave up 9 bases; unmatched junction bases: 12. CDR1 and CDR2 from the germline V gene are MNHNS and SASEGT. The CDR3 spans 14 residues.

This chain links TRBV18 with TRBJ2-7; a weak D match, TRBD2 (7 bases). From germline, CDR1 is KGHSH and CDR2 LQKENI. With 0 bases removed from V and 2 bases from J, the gap between germline ends came to 17 bases. The CDR3 spans 17 residues. The CDR3 sequence is CASSPPGGGTITYEQYF. As DNA, the CDR3 is TGTGCCAGCTCACCACCGGGGGGGGGCACTATAACCTACGAGCAGTACTTC.

This chain links TRBV28 with TRBJ2-1, with D possibly called TRBD1 or TRBD2 (5 bases each). Germline-derived CDR1 and CDR2 are MDHEN and SYDVKM. V lost 2 bases and J lost 4, with 12 bases in between. The CDR3 extends over 15 amino acids. CDR3 in amino acids: CASSLMGVPYNEQFF. Written as DNA, the CDR3 is TGTGCCAGCAGTTTAATGGGGGTACCATACAATGAGCAGTTCTTC.

This chain's CDR3 is CASSSAPETQYF. CDR3 DNA sequence: TGTGCCAGCAGCTCGGCCCCGGAGACCCAGTACTTC. The rearrangement uses TRBV11-2 and TRBJ2-5, with unresolved D. The CDR3 is 12 amino acids. V shed 4 bases and J shed 5 bases, with 8 bases lying between them. Germline V CDR1 and CDR2: SGHAT, FQNNGV. Full variable domain (rest looked up from reference TRBV11-2 and TRBJ2-5): EAGVAQSPRYKIIEKRQSVAFWCNPISGHATLYWYQQILGQGPKLLIQFQNNGVVDDSQLPKDRFSAERLKGVDSTLKIQPAKLEDSAVYLCASSSAPETQYFGPGTRLLVL.

This chain joins TRBV18 and TRBJ1-1, with TRBD1 as a possible D gene (5 bases). The CDR3 has 14 residues. The germline gives CDR1 KGHSH, CDR2 LQKENI. Trimming took 3 bases from V and 7 from J, leaving 15 bases between them. The chain's CDR3 is CASSPGTARIEAFF. In nucleotides, the CDR3 is TGTGCCAGCTCACCTGGGACCGCCCGGATTGAAGCTTTCTTT.

The rearrangement uses TRBV5-4 and TRBJ1-4; D call uncertain. Per germline, CDR1 SGHNT and CDR2 YYREEE (reference sequence). V lost 3 bases and J 0 bases, leaving 12 bases between the germline ends. This CDR3 is built from 16 residues. The CDR3 region has the DNA TGTGCCAGCAGCTATGCAGCGCGTTCAACTAATGAAAAACTGTTTTTT. This sequence encodes CASSYAARSTNEKLFF. Based on the CDR3 plus reference TRBV5-4 and TRBJ1-4, the full variable domain is ETGVTQSPTHLIKTRGQQVTLRCSSQSGHNTVSWYQQALGQGPQFIFQYYREEENGRGNFPPRFSGLQFPNYSSELNVNALELDDSALYLCASSYAARSTNEKLFFGSGTQLSVL.

This chain connects TRBV2 to TRBJ2-3; 8 positions agree with TRBD1. Germline values: CDR1 SNHLY, CDR2 FYNNEI. After removal of 3 bases from V and 1 base from J, the junction contained 6 bases not matched to a gene. This CDR3 has 16 amino acids. CDR3 sequence: CASSELGQGRTDTQYF. Written as DNA, the CDR3 is TGTGCCAGCAGTGAGCTAGGACAGGGACGCACAGATACGCAGTATTTT.

This clone appeared a single time. At one end, the junction sequence differs from germline, possibly due to a read error. The chain combines TRBV27 with TRBJ1-5; 7 bases are a match to TRBD1. Germline V lookup: CDR1 MNHEY, CDR2 SMNVEV (reference sequence). The CDR3 totals 15 residues. The CDR3 sequence is CASRPTGQSIQPQHF. Written as DNA, the CDR3 is TGTGCCAGCAGGCCTACGGGACAGAGCATTCAGCCCCAGCATTTT.

This chain connects TRBV9 to TRBJ1-4; D remains ambiguous. Germline lookup yields CDR1 SGDLS and CDR2 YYNGEE. The CDR3 is made up of 13 amino acids. V was shortened by 3 bases and J by 7 bases, with 10 bases between the two germline ends. The CDR3 is CASSAGGGEKLFF. In nucleotides, the CDR3 is TGTGCCAGCAGCGCGGGTGGAGGTGAAAAACTGTTTTTT.